The 27 T cell receptor beta chains given below trace back to one sample, sequenced in a study of Graves' ophthalmopathy and Graves' hyperthyroidism (dated by TCRdb to 2016 to 2018). Sequenced using an Illumina HiSeq 2000. For repertoire sequencing, the TCR beta CDR3 regions were amplified from RNA transcripts. A first-round RT-PCR used HTBI primers with the Qiagen OneStep RT-PCR kit, followed by a second-round multiplex PCR, size selection and purification. TCRdb reprocessed the public reads (quality trimming at Q25 with fastp, clone calling with MiXCR) and kept in-frame beta chains. Merged by CDR3 protein, the rows form single entries marked with the most common genes and DNA. This sample gives 350,000 to 450,000 distinct CDR3 sequences in total; approximately 16% of them show up just once. Of the sample, about 1.4% is held by the ten largest clones. The sample consisted of peripheral blood. These receptors came from a woman younger than 35 with Graves' ophthalmopathy. Donor details come from another sample of the same person, matched by shared clones.

This clonotype has at least ten counts. V is TRBV7-9 and J is TRBJ1-5, with D possibly TRBD1 on 6 matching bases. Germline values: CDR1 SEHNR, CDR2 FQNEAQ (reference sequence). This CDR3 region has 13 residues. V was clipped by 8 bases and J by 4 bases, with 12 bases between them. The CDR3 is CASSTGINQPQHF. Written as DNA, the CDR3 is TGTGCCAGCTCCACAGGGATTAATCAGCCCCAGCATTTT.

In this sample, this clonotype turned up many times. This sequence joins TRBV10-3 and TRBJ2-5; TRBD1 is a possible D gene (5 bases). Trimming took 8 bases from V and 1 from J, leaving 8 bases between them. The CDR3 covers 12 residues. The germline V gene has CDR1 ENHRY and CDR2 SYGVKD. The CDR3 bases are TGTGCCATCGGGGCAGCCCAAGAGACCCAGTACTTC. This gives the protein CAIGAAQETQYF.

This clonotype has at least ten counts. V gene TRBV29-1 combines with J gene TRBJ1-1, with D hard to call. This CDR3 comprises 12 residues. The ends were cut back, 7 bases at V and 5 bases at J, with 14 bases in the middle. Germline CDR1 is SQVTM and CDR2 is ANQGSEA. The CDR3 sequence: CSAGRVDTEAFF. The CDR3 DNA sequence: TGCAGCGCGGGCCGGGTGGATACTGAAGCTTTCTTT.

This clonotype has a count of ten or more. The rearrangement joins TRBV7-2 to TRBJ2-7; TRBD2 aligns across 7 bases. Germline CDR1 SGHTA, CDR2 FQGNSA. CDR3 size: 13 residues. The junction had 7 bases not matched to a gene; V was cut back by 5 bases and J by 6 bases. CDR3 DNA: TGTGCCAGCAGCCCTTCTAGCGGCCGCGAGCAGTACTTC. This codes for CASSPSSGREQYF. Full variable domain (remainder filled in from reference TRBV7-2 and TRBJ2-7): GAGVSQSPSNKVTEKGKDVELRCDPISGHTALYWYRQSLGQGLEFLIYFQGNSAPDKSGLPSDRFSAERTGGSVSTLTIQRTQQEDSAVYLCASSPSSGREQYFGPGTRLTVT.

This clonotype was detected many times. The chain carries TRBV6-5 and TRBJ2-5; D remains unclear. V was pared by 3 bases and J by 2 bases, with 16 bases between. This CDR3 spans 16 amino acids. Per the germline V gene, CDR1 is MNHEY and CDR2 is SVGAGI. The CDR3 DNA reads as TGTGCCAGCAGTTATAGTGGAAGGGTAGTGCAAGAGACCCAGTACTTC. The encoded protein is CASSYSGRVVQETQYF.

This clonotype was found many times. This rearrangement joins TRBV27 to TRBJ2-2; 8 bases match TRBD1. J gave up 4 bases and V 8 bases, and 6 bases lay outside the gene matches. Per germline, CDR1 MNHEY and CDR2 SMNVEV (reference sequence). This CDR3 region has 14 residues. The CDR3 reads CASQGASATGELFF. In DNA, the CDR3 is TGTGCCAGCCAGGGGGCCTCGGCCACCGGGGAGCTGTTTTTT.

V is TRBV7-9 and J is TRBJ1-5, with a weak D call TRBD1 (6 bases). V was cut by 3 bases and J by 7 bases, with 16 bases left in between. In germline, CDR1 is SEHNR, CDR2 FQNEAQ (reference sequence). CDR3 length: 15 amino acids. The CDR3 bases are TGTGCCAGCAGCTTGGGGGACGGGGGCCCACAGCCCCAGCATTTT. Protein sequence: CASSLGDGGPQPQHF.

This clonotype was recorded many times. The CDR3 is CASSLAMRGHEQYF. The CDR3 coding sequence is TGTGCCAGCAGCTTAGCGATGAGAGGCCACGAGCAGTACTTC. The chain couples TRBV7-2 to TRBJ2-7; no firm D call. The germline V gene has CDR1 SGHTA and CDR2 FQGNSA. The V end was cut by 0 bases, the J end by 5 bases, with 11 bases between. There are 14 residues in the CDR3. The full variable domain, with the rest looked up from reference TRBV7-2 and TRBJ2-7, is GAGVSQSPSNKVTEKGKDVELRCDPISGHTALYWYRQSLGQGLEFLIYFQGNSAPDKSGLPSDRFSAERTGGSVSTLTIQRTQQEDSAVYLCASSLAMRGHEQYFGPGTRLTVT.

This clonotype occurred many times. The V call is TRBV19, the J call TRBJ1-1; possibly TRBD1 for D (5 bases). Germline V CDR1 and CDR2: LNHDA, SQIVND (reference sequence). V was shortened by 3 bases and J by 5 bases, with 13 bases between the two germline ends. This CDR3 contains 14 residues. This CDR3 is CASSIQGVGTEAFF. In nucleotides, the CDR3 is TGTGCCAGTAGTATTCAAGGGGTGGGGACTGAAGCTTTCTTT.

The V gene is TRBV15, the J gene TRBJ2-5; 14 nucleotides align to TRBD2. The CDR3 extends over 17 amino acids. Germline CDR1 reads LNHNV; CDR2 reads YYDKDF (reference sequence). Germline trimming cut 5 bases from V and 5 bases from J; bases unmatched to any gene: 10. The CDR3 DNA is TGTGCCACCAGCTTCCGACTAGCGGGGGGGCCGGGGGAGACCCAGTACTTC. It specifies CATSFRLAGGPGETQYF.

This clonotype came up many times. The chain combines TRBV7-3 with TRBJ2-6; no definite D call. The CDR3 covers 15 residues. With 4 bases removed from V and 4 bases from J, the gap between germline ends came to 11 bases. Germline V CDR1 and CDR2: SGHTA, FQGTGA. The CDR3 loop reads CASSYGLPGANVLTF. The DNA of the CDR3 is TGTGCCAGCAGCTACGGCCTCCCCGGGGCCAACGTCCTGACTTTC.

This clonotype was counted many times. This sequence joins TRBV6-1 and TRBJ2-7, with a tentative D call TRBD1 (5 bases). Germline V gives CDR1 MNHNS, CDR2 SASEGT. Trimming took 4 bases from V and 6 from J, leaving 10 bases between them. There are 12 residues in the CDR3. CDR3 protein: CASSASRVEQYF. The CDR3, as DNA: TGTGCCAGCAGTGCCTCCAGGGTCGAGCAGTACTTC.

This clonotype was observed at least ten times. The rearrangement joins TRBV28 to TRBJ2-7; maybe TRBD2 (6 bases). Germline V lookup: CDR1 MDHEN, CDR2 SYDVKM. V was pared by 7 bases and J by 4 bases, with 23 bases between. There are 16 residues in the CDR3. The CDR3 region is CASKNPWDLLFYEQYF. CDR3 coding DNA: TGTGCCAGCAAAAACCCCTGGGACTTACTTTTTTACGAGCAGTACTTC.

This clonotype has ten or more counts. This sequence joins TRBV11-2 and TRBJ1-2; tentative D call: TRBD1 (6 bases). V was clipped by 5 bases and J by 8 bases, with 24 bases between them. Germline lookup yields CDR1 SGHAT and CDR2 FQNNGV. The CDR3 contains 16 residues. DNA of the CDR3: TGTGCCAGCAGCGCACGTGACAGGCCCCACCTTCGGGGCTACACCTTC. Translation: CASSARDRPHLRGYTF.

The chain has TRBV12-3 or TRBV12-4 and TRBJ2-7; 8 bases fit TRBD2. The CDR3 is 14 residues long. V trimming: 3 bases; J trimming: 12 bases; junction bases outside the gene matches: 13. The CDR3 protein is CASSFRDYGRALYF. Here the CDR3 DNA reads TGTGCCAGCAGTTTCCGGGACTACGGGAGGGCCTTGTACTTC.

Ten or more counts support this clonotype. The J gene is TRBJ1-6, the V gene TRBV6-1; D gene unclear. This CDR3 comprises 16 residues. Trimming took off 1 base at V and 3 bases at J, with 10 bases between the two ends. Germline V gives CDR1 MNHNS, CDR2 SASEGT. CDR3 sequence reads: CASSEVPPFYNSPLHF. In DNA, the CDR3 is TGTGCCAGCAGTGAAGTTCCACCCTTCTATAATTCACCCCTCCACTTT.

This clonotype was recorded at least ten times. The rearrangement joins TRBV25-1 to TRBJ2-5, with 7 bases that match TRBD2. V gave up 2 bases and J gave up 5 bases; unmatched junction bases: 5. This CDR3 region has 14 residues. Germline V gene sequence: CDR1 MGHDK, CDR2 SYGVNS. The CDR3 spells CASSEMWGGETQYF. DNA for the CDR3: TGTGCCAGCAGTGAAATGTGGGGAGGGGAGACCCAGTACTTC.

V gene TRBV28 combines with J gene TRBJ1-5; no reliable D call. This CDR3 has 12 residues. The germline CDR1 and CDR2 sequences are MDHEN and SYDVKM. The CDR3 coding sequence is TGTGCAACAATTCGGGGCAATCAGCCCCAGCATTTT. As protein: CATIRGNQPQHF.

The gene calls are TRBV20-1 and TRBJ1-5, with D perhaps TRBD1 (5 bases). Trimming stripped 4 bases from V and 4 bases from J, with 11 bases between. Germline V lookup: CDR1 DFQATT, CDR2 SNEGSKA (reference sequence). The CDR3 runs to 13 residues. The CDR3 protein is CSATRGANQPQHF. The DNA for the CDR3 is TGCAGTGCTACAAGAGGGGCGAATCAGCCCCAGCATTTT.

This clonotype showed up many times. One junction end disagrees with the germline gene, perhaps due to a read error. The V and J genes are TRBV19 and TRBJ1-1, with D possibly being TRBD1 (5 bases). This CDR3 contains 15 residues. Germline loops: CDR1 LNHDA, CDR2 SQIVND (reference sequence). CDR3 DNA sequence: TGTGCCAGTAGTTCTAGACAGACGTTCTTCCCTGAGGCTTTCTTT. Translating it yields CASSSRQTFFPEAFF.

This clonotype was recorded at least ten times. The chain employs TRBV10-3 and TRBJ2-5, with D possibly matching TRBD2 (5 bases). V was cut by 4 bases and J by 2 bases, with 8 bases left in between. The CDR3 length is 13 residues. Germline loops: CDR1 ENHRY, CDR2 SYGVKD. The DNA for the CDR3 is TGTGCCATCAGTGGGAGGTATCAAGAGACCCAGTACTTC. Residues: CAISGRYQETQYF.

The chain carries TRBV3-1 and TRBJ1-2, with 8 bases matching TRBD1. Germline CDR1 and CDR2: LGHDT and YNNKEL (reference sequence). Germline trimming cut 9 bases from V and 3 bases from J; bases unmatched to any gene: 6. The CDR3 contains 13 residues. The CDR3 loop reads CASSGQGDYGYTF. CDR3 sequence (DNA): TGTGCCAGTTCTGGACAGGGAGACTATGGCTACACCTTC.

This clonotype was seen more than once but under ten times. The rearrangement links TRBV12-3 or TRBV12-4 to TRBJ2-5; 9 bases map to TRBD1. CDR3 length: 15 amino acids. The ends lost 6 bases at V and 1 base at J; junction bases unmatched: 6. CDR3 coding DNA: TGTGCCAGCAGCCCGGGACAGGGCTTCCAAGAGACCCAGTACTTC. Its protein product is CASSPGQGFQETQYF.

This clonotype has a count of ten or more. This rearrangement joins TRBV11-2 to TRBJ2-5; 8 bases are a match to TRBD2. The J segment lost 3 bases and the V segment lost 2 bases, leaving 8 bases of the junction unmatched. From germline, CDR1 is SGHAT and CDR2 FQNNGV. This CDR3 spans 16 amino acids. The CDR3 loop is CASSLKQREIKETQYF. The DNA of the CDR3 is TGTGCCAGCAGCTTAAAACAGCGGGAGATTAAAGAGACCCAGTACTTC.

This clonotype appeared many times. The chain joins TRBV11-2 to TRBJ2-2; 8 nucleotides match TRBD2. In germline, CDR1 is SGHAT, CDR2 FQNNGV. The CDR3 runs to 16 residues. V dropped 4 bases and J dropped 0; count of bases not matched to a gene: 4. Here the CDR3 DNA reads TGTGCCAGCAGCTCCGGGGGGGGGCCGAACACCGGGGAGCTGTTTTTT. Its protein product is CASSSGGGPNTGELFF.

The chain uses TRBV3-1 and TRBJ2-7, with 9 bases matching TRBD2. The CDR3 consists of 17 residues. Germline CDR1 and CDR2: LGHDT and YNNKEL (reference sequence). The V and J ends lost 3 bases and 7 bases, in that order; junction bases with no gene match: 16. In nucleotides, the CDR3 is TGTGCCAGCAGCCACCTCCGAGCGGGGGGATTGACGTGGGAGCAGTACTTC. This encodes CASSHLRAGGLTWEQYF.

This clonotype was counted ten times or more. The chain combines TRBV15 with TRBJ2-5; 9 nucleotides line up with TRBD2. The CDR3 has 17 amino acids. The germline gives CDR1 LNHNV, CDR2 YYDKDF (reference sequence). The V gene end was trimmed by 0 bases and the J gene end by 5 bases; junction bases not matched to a gene: 10. DNA of the CDR3: TGTGCCACCAGCAGAGATCGGGGCGGGGGGGCCGTTGAGACCCAGTACTTC. Translating it yields CATSRDRGGGAVETQYF.